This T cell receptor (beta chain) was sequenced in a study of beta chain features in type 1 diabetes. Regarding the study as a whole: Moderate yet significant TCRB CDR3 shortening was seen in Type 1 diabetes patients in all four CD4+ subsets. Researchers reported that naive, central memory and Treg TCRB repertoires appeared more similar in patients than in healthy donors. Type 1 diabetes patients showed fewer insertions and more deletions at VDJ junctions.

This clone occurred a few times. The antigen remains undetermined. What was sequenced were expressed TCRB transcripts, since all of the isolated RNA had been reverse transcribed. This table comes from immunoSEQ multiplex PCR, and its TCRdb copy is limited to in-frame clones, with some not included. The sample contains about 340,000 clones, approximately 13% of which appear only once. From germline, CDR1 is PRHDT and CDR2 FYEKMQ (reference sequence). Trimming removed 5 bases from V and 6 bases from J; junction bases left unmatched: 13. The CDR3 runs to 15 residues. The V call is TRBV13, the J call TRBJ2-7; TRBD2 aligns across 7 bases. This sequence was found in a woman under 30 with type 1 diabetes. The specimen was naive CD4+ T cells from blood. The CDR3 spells CASSPGASGWSEQYV. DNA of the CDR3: TGTGCCAGCAGCCCCGGGGCTAGCGGATGGTCCGAGCAGTACGTC.